This T cell receptor (beta chain) was recovered during a study of CD8+ T cells in alopecia areata. Per the germline V gene, CDR1 is MGHRA and CDR2 is YSYEKL. Between the trimmed V and J ends, which lost 0 bases and 6 bases, there was a span of 4 bases. The CDR3 totals 12 residues. As concerns this clone: Its antigen is still unknown.

Whole-study findings and limits: Clonality was higher in lesional than normal scalp, especially in alopecia totalis/universalis. Persistence in scalp and blood during tofacitinib was observed for many expanded lesional clones. With just one nonresponder, it is still uncertain whether baseline CD8+ expansion relates to response.

Specified treatment: oral pan-JAK inhibitor, 5-10 mg twice daily. After isolation, RNA underwent reverse transcription to generate cDNA as the sequencing template. TCRdb keeps only in-frame clones here, not all; method: immunoSEQ multiplex PCR. Of 150,000 to 200,000 clones in the sample, under 60% are singletons; the top ten hold around 12%. The chain links TRBV4-1 to TRBJ2-3; D not resolved. This receptor was obtained from a human donor with alopecia areata. The source material was CD8+ T cells sorted from blood, sampled at week 24, from a patient treated with tofacitinib. The CDR3 coding sequence is TGCGCCAGCAGCCAAGATATGGATACGCAGTATTTT. It is translated as CASSQDMDTQYF.